A few counts support the clone carrying this TCR beta chain. This sample stems from a study of CD8+ T cells in alopecia areata. RNA extraction was followed by reverse transcription into cDNA, which acted as the sequencing template. TCRdb keeps only in-frame clones here, not all; method: immunoSEQ multiplex PCR. The repertoire holds 89,000 or so clones, with roughly 50% as singletons. The CDR3 totals 10 residues. Trimming removed 8 bases from V and 6 bases from J, with 9 bases in between. Looked up from germline, CDR1 is SQVTM and CDR2 is ANQGSEA. The material sequenced was NKG2D-high CD8+ T cells sorted from blood. This chain joins TRBV29-1 and TRBJ2-3; maybe TRBD1 (5 bases). The source of this sequence is a human donor with alopecia areata. The CDR3 reads CSFQGDTQYF. The CDR3 DNA is TGCAGCTTTCAGGGCGATACGCAGTATTTT.